This T cell receptor (beta chain) originates from a study of Ad26.COV2.S vaccination and SARS-CoV-2 variants. For the study at large: Donor got 5x10^10 or 1x10^11 viral particles of Ad26.COV2.S.

Assay: immunoSEQ multiplex PCR; the TCRdb copy retains only in-frame clones and omits some. The repertoire holds around 300,000 clones, with 86% as singletons. The CDR3 sequence is 13 residues long. The germline V gene encodes CDR1 MRHNA and CDR2 SNTAGT. V lost 8 bases and J lost 9, with 17 bases in between. Treatment indicated: some 19 received Ad26.COV2.S at low or high dose, single or two shots; a few received placebo; per-sample allocation not given. At day 63 after the first vaccine or placebo injection, samples were drawn. The vaccine antigen was prefusion-stabilized Wuhan SARS-CoV-2 spike. Study-level findings and limits: Researchers reported similar non-spike TCR breadth in vaccine and placebo recipients.

This clone occurred once. Its antigen is unidentified. The clonotype originates from a person between 18 and 65 years old who received the Ad26.COV2.S COVID-19 vaccine or a placebo. The chain has TRBV6-4 and TRBJ2-4; D is unclear. This specimen consisted of peripheral blood, obtained in a trial of Ad26.COV2.S vaccine versus placebo. CDR3 in amino acids: CASFLGAWGIQYF. In nucleotides, the CDR3 is TGTGCCAGCTTCCTAGGCGCCTGGGGCATTCAGTACTTC.